Detailed here is one T cell receptor beta chain. This entry is derived from a study of OX40 agonist ivuxolimab in advanced cancers. Turning to the study itself: Given to patients was ivuxolimab, an agonistic anti-OX40 (CD134) antibody. People in dose escalation had one of these cancers: hepatocellular carcinoma, melanoma, renal cell or head and neck cancer.

The data were produced by immunoSEQ multiplex PCR, yet TCRdb's version contains in-frame clones alone and is incomplete. The sample includes around 65,000 clones, approximately 86% seen only once; the top ten take more than 4.5%. On cycle 4 day 1 and cycle 7 day 1, as well as at baseline, blood was sampled. The ends were cut back, 3 bases at V and 7 bases at J, with 13 bases in the middle. This CDR3 region has 13 residues. Germline V gene sequence: CDR1 KGHSH, CDR2 LQKENI. The specimen comprised CD4+ or CD8+ T cells sorted from blood, sampled in a trial of the OX40 agonist ivuxolimab. The chain is built from TRBV18 and TRBJ2-7; D gene unclear. This clonotype was obtained from an adult with an advanced solid tumor such as melanoma, head and neck, liver or kidney cancer. The CDR3 loop reads CASSPIVNEEQYF. CDR3 sequence (DNA): TGTGCCAGCTCACCCATTGTAAACGAGGAGCAGTACTTC.